The rows below give T cell receptor beta chains drawn from one sample of a study of blood T cells in healthy people across ages. Each CDR3 protein is one row after TCRdb ran MiXCR on the 5' RACE reads. The sample has 790,000 or so distinct CDR3 sequences; 46% are singletons. Input material: blood. Receptor source: a man older than 75 in good health. The conserved cysteine and the conserved F or W are not part of the CDR3 here. The order of the fields is J gene, V gene, D gene, CDR3 protein. The D gene is left open where the match is weak.

j_gene: .; v_gene: TRBV27; d_gene: TRBD1; CDR3aa: ATQARGQGSFEQY
j_gene: .; v_gene: TRBV29-1; d_gene: TRBD1; CDR3aa: SGIGQGLQTQY
j_gene: .; v_gene: TRBV5-1; d_gene: TRBD2; CDR3aa: ASSPDRGGTYEQY
j_gene: TRBJ2-3; v_gene: TRBV10-3; d_gene: TRBD2; CDR3aa: AISGVSGGGTDTQY
j_gene: TRBJ1-2; v_gene: TRBV25-1; d_gene: .; CDR3aa: APPHKGRGGYT
j_gene: TRBJ2-1; v_gene: TRBV5-1; d_gene: .; CDR3aa: ASSRGTGYYNEQF
j_gene: TRBJ2-7; v_gene: TRBV20-1; d_gene: TRBD2; CDR3aa: SAYRGLAGFLGEQY
j_gene: TRBJ2-1; v_gene: TRBV7-2; d_gene: TRBD2; CDR3aa: ASRGGTSGRSNEQF
j_gene: TRBJ2-5; v_gene: TRBV12-3/TRBV12-4; d_gene: TRBD2; CDR3aa: ASSFGGRAFQETQY
j_gene: TRBJ2-2; v_gene: TRBV20-1; d_gene: TRBD2; CDR3aa: SAAATTSAITGELF
j_gene: TRBJ2-7; v_gene: TRBV7-6; d_gene: .; CDR3aa: ASSLRGSEQY
j_gene: TRBJ2-5; v_gene: TRBV7-2; d_gene: .; CDR3aa: ASSLAAGHNEQY
j_gene: TRBJ2-1; v_gene: TRBV12-3/TRBV12-4; d_gene: .; CDR3aa: ASSFVPARRNEQF
j_gene: TRBJ2-1; v_gene: TRBV2; d_gene: .; CDR3aa: ASRTSTVLYNEQF
j_gene: TRBJ1-1; v_gene: TRBV9; d_gene: .; CDR3aa: ASNVAGTLGTEAF
j_gene: TRBJ2-2; v_gene: TRBV6-1; d_gene: .; CDR3aa: ASRTGTNTGELF
j_gene: TRBJ2-1; v_gene: TRBV29-1; d_gene: .; CDR3aa: SVVASRDEQF
j_gene: TRBJ2-4; v_gene: TRBV6-1; d_gene: TRBD2; CDR3aa: ASSGLAGGLLAKNIQY
j_gene: .; v_gene: TRBV9; d_gene: .; CDR3aa: ASSPRGAYNEQY
j_gene: TRBJ2-1; v_gene: TRBV4-3; d_gene: TRBD2; CDR3aa: ASSQGVAGGQVEQF
j_gene: TRBJ2-6; v_gene: TRBV7-2; d_gene: .; CDR3aa: ASSQSGALSSGANVLT
j_gene: TRBJ1-2; v_gene: TRBV28; d_gene: .; CDR3aa: ASSPRPRGVGYT
j_gene: TRBJ2-7; v_gene: TRBV14; d_gene: TRBD2; CDR3aa: ASSLRLAGNYEQY
j_gene: TRBJ2-1; v_gene: TRBV20-1; d_gene: TRBD2; CDR3aa: SAKAGGYNEQF
j_gene: TRBJ1-1; v_gene: TRBV4-2; d_gene: .; CDR3aa: ASSHRRGQRTQNTEAF
j_gene: .; v_gene: TRBV12-3/TRBV12-4; d_gene: TRBD1; CDR3aa: ASSHLRDRGYEQY
j_gene: TRBJ2-1; v_gene: TRBV29-1; d_gene: .; CDR3aa: SVQRYLSYNEQF
j_gene: TRBJ1-2; v_gene: TRBV27; d_gene: TRBD1; CDR3aa: ASSFTGQLNGYT
j_gene: TRBJ2-1; v_gene: TRBV20-1; d_gene: .; CDR3aa: SAPSGWDNEQF
j_gene: TRBJ2-1; v_gene: TRBV7-3; d_gene: .; CDR3aa: ASSRDGRYNEQF
j_gene: TRBJ2-7; v_gene: TRBV12-3/TRBV12-4; d_gene: .; CDR3aa: ASAKGWGGGYEQY
j_gene: TRBJ1-1; v_gene: TRBV20-1; d_gene: .; CDR3aa: STTPQKDRVKPEAF
j_gene: TRBJ2-2; v_gene: TRBV4-1; d_gene: .; CDR3aa: ASSQSGSNTGELF
j_gene: TRBJ2-3; v_gene: TRBV29-1; d_gene: TRBD2; CDR3aa: SVRGKRREGTDTQY
j_gene: TRBJ2-5; v_gene: TRBV7-7; d_gene: .; CDR3aa: ASSLVYGLQETQY
j_gene: TRBJ2-7; v_gene: TRBV6-2/TRBV6-3; d_gene: TRBD1; CDR3aa: ASSSNRGTGALVEQY
j_gene: TRBJ1-2; v_gene: TRBV15; d_gene: .; CDR3aa: ATSRDVGPQGGYT
j_gene: TRBJ2-7; v_gene: TRBV4-1; d_gene: .; CDR3aa: ASSQGGPSEEQY
j_gene: TRBJ2-5; v_gene: TRBV29-1; d_gene: .; CDR3aa: SVNGIGETQY
j_gene: TRBJ2-3; v_gene: TRBV20-1; d_gene: .; CDR3aa: SASTFGARTETQY
j_gene: TRBJ1-5; v_gene: TRBV12-3/TRBV12-4; d_gene: .; CDR3aa: AGSHYGNQPQH
j_gene: .; v_gene: TRBV25-1; d_gene: .; CDR3aa: ASSDIRAREETQY
j_gene: TRBJ2-7; v_gene: TRBV28; d_gene: TRBD1; CDR3aa: ASRWTGRNPYEQY
j_gene: TRBJ2-7; v_gene: TRBV29-1; d_gene: .; CDR3aa: SVEGGADYEQY
j_gene: TRBJ2-5; v_gene: TRBV12-3/TRBV12-4; d_gene: .; CDR3aa: ASSFRETQY
j_gene: TRBJ2-1; v_gene: TRBV21-1; d_gene: .; CDR3aa: ASSKTGTSGTNEQF